This T cell receptor beta chain was sequenced in a study of T-cell reconstitution after alpha-beta-depleted transplantation in children (dated by TCRdb to the mid-2010s). As for the study more broadly: The study quantitatively tracked T-cell immune reconstitution after TCRalphabeta/CD19-depleted allogeneic hematopoietic cell transplantation in children using TCR repertoire profiling.

The method was PCR. Sequencer: Illumina HiSeq 2500. To normalize quantification of the TCRbeta repertoire, the TCR libraries were built with molecular barcoding that relied on unique molecular identifiers. TCRdb's own reprocessing of the public reads used fastp at Q25 and MiXCR and kept productive beta chains. Merged by CDR3 protein, the rows form single entries marked with the most common genes and DNA. The sample table contains some 550,000 distinct CDR3 sequences; only one count was recorded for around 19% of them. 3% to 3.5% of the sample lies in the top ten. This clonotype was found a few times. Its cognate antigen has yet to be identified. There are no base qualities to consult, and no much larger clone falls within one base. The cysteine opens and the phenylalanine closes a CDR3 of 15 amino acids. Left in the record is the CDR3 DNA by itself, 45 bases read in frame from the first base. In the germline V gene, CDR1 corresponds to KGHSH and CDR2 to LQKENI. V drops 6 bases and J drops 2 bases, leaving 16 bases in between.

The source was PBMCs from the stem cell graft donor, collected from the stem cell graft. This receptor was identified in a human donor who donated a stem cell graft to a child with acute lymphoblastic leukemia. The sequence is built from TRBV18 and TRBJ2-5; TRBD2 might be the D gene, on 6 matching bases. CDR3 loop: CASSGRLAPQETQYF. The DNA reads as follows: TGTGCCAGCTCCGGAAGGCTAGCGCCACAAGAGACCCAGTACTTC.